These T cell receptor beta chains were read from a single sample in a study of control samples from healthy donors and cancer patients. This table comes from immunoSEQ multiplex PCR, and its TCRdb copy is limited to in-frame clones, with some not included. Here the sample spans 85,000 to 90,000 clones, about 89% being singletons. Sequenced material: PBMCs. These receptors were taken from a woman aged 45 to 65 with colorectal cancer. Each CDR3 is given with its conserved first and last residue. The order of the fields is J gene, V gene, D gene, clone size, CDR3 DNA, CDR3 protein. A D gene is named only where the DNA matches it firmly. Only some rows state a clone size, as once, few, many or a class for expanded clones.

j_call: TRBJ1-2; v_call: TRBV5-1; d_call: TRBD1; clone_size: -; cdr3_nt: TGCGCCAGCAGCTCCTCCATCCAGGGGGGCTATGGCTACACCTTC; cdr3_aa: CASSSSIQGGYGYTF
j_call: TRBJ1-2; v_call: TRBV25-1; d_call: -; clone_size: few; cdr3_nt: TGTGCCAGCACCGGAAAGGGTTGGGACACGAGTGGCTACACCTTC; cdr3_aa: CASTGKGWDTSGYTF
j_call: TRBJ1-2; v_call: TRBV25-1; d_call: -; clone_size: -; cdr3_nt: TGTGCCAGCAGTGAATCCAATTCTAACTATGGCTACACCTTC; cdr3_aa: CASSESNSNYGYTF
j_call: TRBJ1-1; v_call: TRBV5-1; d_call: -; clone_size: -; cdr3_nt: TGCGCCAGCAGCCTGGTCTCGAACACTGAAGCTTTCTTT; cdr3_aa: CASSLVSNTEAFF
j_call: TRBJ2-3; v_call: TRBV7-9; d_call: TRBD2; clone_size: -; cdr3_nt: TGTGCCAGCAGCTTATTGGGACTAGCGGGGGCCTATCTCACAGATACGCAGTATTTT; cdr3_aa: CASSLLGLAGAYLTDTQYF
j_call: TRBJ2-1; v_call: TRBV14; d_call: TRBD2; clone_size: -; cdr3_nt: TGTGCCAGCAGCCAAGATCAGACTAGCGGGGCCTGGAATGAGCAGTTCTTC; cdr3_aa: CASSQDQTSGAWNEQFF
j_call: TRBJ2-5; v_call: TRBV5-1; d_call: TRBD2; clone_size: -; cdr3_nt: TGCGCCAGCAGCTTGGGGGCTAGCGGTCAAGAGACCCAGTACTTC; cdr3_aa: CASSLGASGQETQYF
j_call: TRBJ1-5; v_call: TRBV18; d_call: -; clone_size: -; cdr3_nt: TGTGCCAGCTCACACGACAAGAATCAGCCCCAGCATTTT; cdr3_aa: CASSHDKNQPQHF
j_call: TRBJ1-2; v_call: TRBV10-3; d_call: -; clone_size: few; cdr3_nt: TGTGCCATCAGCGTTTCTATGCGGTATGGCTACACCTTC; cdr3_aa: CAISVSMRYGYTF
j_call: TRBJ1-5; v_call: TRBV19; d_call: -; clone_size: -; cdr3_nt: TGTGCCAGTTCCCCGGGGCGAAATCAGCCCCAGCATTTT; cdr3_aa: CASSPGRNQPQHF
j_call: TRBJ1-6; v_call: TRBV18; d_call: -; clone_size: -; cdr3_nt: TGTGCCAGCTCACCACTAAATTCGGGGAGCTCCTATAATTCACCCCTCCACTTT; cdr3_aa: CASSPLNSGSSYNSPLHF
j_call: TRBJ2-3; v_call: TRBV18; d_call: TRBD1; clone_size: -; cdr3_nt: TGTGCCAGCTCAACCGGGACAGGGGGCACAGATACGCAGTATTTT; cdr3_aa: CASSTGTGGTDTQYF
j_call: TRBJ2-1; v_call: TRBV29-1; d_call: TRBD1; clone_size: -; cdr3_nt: TGCAGCGTGGGGGGGACAGGGGATGAGCAGTTCTTC; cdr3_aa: CSVGGTGDEQFF
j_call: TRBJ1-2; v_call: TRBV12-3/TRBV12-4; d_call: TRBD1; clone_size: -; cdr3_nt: TGTGCCAGCAGTTCAGGACAGGCTCATGGCTACACCTTC; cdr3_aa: CASSSGQAHGYTF
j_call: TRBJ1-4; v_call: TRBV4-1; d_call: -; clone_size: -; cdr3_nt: TGCGCCAGCAGCACGCGCGGCCCCAATGAAAAACTGTTTTTT; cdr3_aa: CASSTRGPNEKLFF
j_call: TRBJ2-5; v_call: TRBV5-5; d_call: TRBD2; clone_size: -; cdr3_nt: TGTGCCAGCAGCTTGATGAGTAGCGGGGCAGAGACCCAGTACTTC; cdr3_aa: CASSLMSSGAETQYF
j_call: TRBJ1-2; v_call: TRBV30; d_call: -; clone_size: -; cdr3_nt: TGTGCCTGGAGTGTGGTCAAAAGCGGCTACACCTTC; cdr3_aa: CAWSVVKSGYTF
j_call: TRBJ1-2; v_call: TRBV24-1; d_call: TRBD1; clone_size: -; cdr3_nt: TGTGCCACCAGTGAAGGGGGCTCCTATGGCTACACCTTC; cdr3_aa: CATSEGGSYGYTF
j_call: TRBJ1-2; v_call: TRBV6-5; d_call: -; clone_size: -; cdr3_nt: TGTGCCAGCAGCCTCAGGGAGGGCTATGGCTACACCTTC; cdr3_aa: CASSLREGYGYTF
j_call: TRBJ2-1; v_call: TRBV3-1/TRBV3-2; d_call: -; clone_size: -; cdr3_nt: TGTGCCAGCAGCCAAGGAGACAATGAGCAGTTCTTC; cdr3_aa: CASSQGDNEQFF
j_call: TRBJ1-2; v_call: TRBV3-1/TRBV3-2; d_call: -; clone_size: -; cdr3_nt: TGTGCCAGCAGCCAAGATATGGGCGTACGGCTTGATGGCTACACCTTC; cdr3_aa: CASSQDMGVRLDGYTF
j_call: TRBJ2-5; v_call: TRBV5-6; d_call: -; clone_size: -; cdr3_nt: TGTGCCAGCAGCTTGGCCAGGGGAGGGGAGACCCAGTACTTC; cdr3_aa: CASSLARGGETQYF
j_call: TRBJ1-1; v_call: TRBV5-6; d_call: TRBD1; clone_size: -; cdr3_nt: TGTGCCAGCAGCGGGACAGGGGGCTTAGCTTTCTTT; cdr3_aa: CASSGTGGLAFF
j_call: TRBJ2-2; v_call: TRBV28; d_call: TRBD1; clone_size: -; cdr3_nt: TGTGCCAGCAGCCCCGGACAGGGGGTTACCGGGGAGCTGTTTTTT; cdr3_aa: CASSPGQGVTGELFF
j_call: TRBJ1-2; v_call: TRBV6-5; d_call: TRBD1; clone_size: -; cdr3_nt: TGTGCCAGCAAAACAGGGGGCCGGGGGGATAATGGCTACACCTTC; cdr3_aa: CASKTGGRGDNGYTF
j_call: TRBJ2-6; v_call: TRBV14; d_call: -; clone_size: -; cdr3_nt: TGTGCCAGCAGCCAAGATGAGGGGCACAGGTGGGGGGCCAACGTCCTGACTTTC; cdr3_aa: CASSQDEGHRWGANVLTF
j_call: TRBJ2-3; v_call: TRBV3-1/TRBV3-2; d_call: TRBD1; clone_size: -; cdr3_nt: TGTGCCAGCAGCCTATGGGGCCCGGGACAGTGCACAGATACGCAGTATTTT; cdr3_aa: CASSLWGPGQCTDTQYF
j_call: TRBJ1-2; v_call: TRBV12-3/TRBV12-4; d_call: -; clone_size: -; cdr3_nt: TGTGCCAGCAGCCTCGAGAGGCGCCAGGCCTACACCTTC; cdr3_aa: CASSLERRQAYTF
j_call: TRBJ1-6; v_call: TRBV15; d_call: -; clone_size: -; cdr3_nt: TGTGCCACCAGCAGAGGGGAGGGGTTCGGTTCACCCCTCCACTTT; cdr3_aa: CATSRGEGFGSPLHF
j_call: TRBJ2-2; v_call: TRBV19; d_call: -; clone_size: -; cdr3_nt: TGTGCCAGTAACGGAGGGGGCAATTCGAACACCGGGGAGCTGTTTTTT; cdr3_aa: CASNGGGNSNTGELFF
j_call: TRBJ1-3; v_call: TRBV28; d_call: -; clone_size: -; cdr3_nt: TGTGCCAGCAGTTTACAGGCGGTGGGGGACGGAAACACCATATATTTT; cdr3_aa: CASSLQAVGDGNTIYF